Shown below are 30 T cell receptor beta chains from a single sample sequenced in a study of T-cell memory formation after mild COVID-19. TCRdb recomputed calls from the 5' RACE reads with MiXCR, one row per CDR3 protein. Of approximately 490,000 distinct CDR3 sequences listed, roughly 20% were seen once; the top ten hold under 15%. Material: PBMCs or a T cell subset sorted from them (not recorded which). The source of these receptors is an adult woman who had mild COVID-19 (a few samples of this study predate the infection). Cell type and time point are not known.

This chain uses TRBV19 with TRBJ2-7, with D tentatively TRBD2 (6 bases). The germline V gene encodes CDR1 LNHDA and CDR2 SQIVND (reference sequence). Trimming left V 6 bases short and J 1 base short, with 16 bases between. The CDR3 spans 15 residues. The DNA of the CDR3 is TGTGCCAGTAGGTTCGGAGGGGCAGCTTCCTACGAGCAGTACTTC. Its translation: CASRFGGAASYEQYF.

This clonotype was detected only a few times. This chain connects TRBV7-2 to TRBJ2-1, with TRBD2 as a possible D gene (5 bases). Deletions cut 4 bases from V and 9 bases from J, with 7 bases between. The CDR3 covers 11 residues. The germline V gene has CDR1 SGHTA and CDR2 FQGNSA. This CDR3 reads CASSSRVEQFF. Here the CDR3 DNA reads TGTGCCAGCAGCTCGCGGGTTGAGCAGTTCTTC.

The rearrangement links TRBV4-1 to TRBJ1-6, with D perhaps TRBD1 (6 bases). V lost 2 bases, J lost 10 bases, and 15 bases lay in between. Per germline, CDR1 MGHRA and CDR2 YSYEKL. This CDR3 is 15 amino acids long. The DNA for the CDR3 is TGCGCCAGCAGCCAAACTTTCGGGGGCGGCTCACCCCTCCACTTT. Protein product: CASSQTFGGGSPLHF.

The CDR3 bases are TGCAGTGCTAGACAGGGAGGATCCCCCTACGAGCAGTACTTC. The encoded protein is CSARQGGSPYEQYF. This sequence joins TRBV20-1 and TRBJ2-7, with D perhaps matching TRBD2 (6 bases). Between the trimmed V and J ends, which lost 2 bases and 2 bases, there was a span of 13 bases. The CDR3 length is 14 residues. Germline values: CDR1 DFQATT, CDR2 SNEGSKA (reference sequence).

In its sample, this clonotype was seen a few times. Sequence at one end of the junction differs from germline and may be a read error. The rearrangement uses TRBV5-1 and TRBJ1-5, with TRBD1 matching over 7 bases. The germline V gene encodes CDR1 SGHRS and CDR2 YFSETQ. The CDR3 is 14 amino acids. CDR3 sequence (DNA): TGTGCCAGCAGTCCGGGACAGACGAATCAGCCCCAGCATTTT. Protein sequence: CASSPGQTNQPQHF.

This clonotype ranks as medium-sized (0.01 to 0.1%). The V and J genes are TRBV5-1 and TRBJ2-3; possible D gene TRBD2, 6 bases. The CDR3 length is 14 residues. Looked up from germline, CDR1 is SGHRS and CDR2 is YFSETQ. V was shortened by 4 bases and J by 2 bases, with 11 bases between the two germline ends. CDR3 residues: CASSRRTITDTQYF. The CDR3 nucleotides are TGCGCCAGCAGCCGAAGGACTATCACAGATACGCAGTATTTT.

This clonotype was recorded a few times. The rearrangement joins TRBV6-2 or TRBV6-3 to TRBJ2-3; no reliable D call. V was trimmed by 2 bases and J by 5 bases, leaving 11 bases between them. Germline CDR1 is MNHEY and CDR2 is SVGEGT. This CDR3 is built from 14 residues. CDR3 DNA: TGTGCCAGCAGTTACCGCAATCCTGGAGATACGCAGTATTTT. Protein sequence: CASSYRNPGDTQYF.

This clonotype was seen at least ten times. The CDR3 bases are TGTGCCAGCAGTTTGGGCAGTAATTCACCCCTCCACTTT. Protein product: CASSLGSNSPLHF. The chain recombines TRBV12-3 or TRBV12-4 with TRBJ1-6, with D unresolved. This CDR3 has 13 residues. V lost 3 bases, J lost 6 bases, and 6 bases lay in between.

This clonotype has a handful of counts. This chain joins TRBV7-2 and TRBJ2-3; 7 nucleotides match TRBD2. Trimming at V came to 2 bases and at J to 4 bases, leaving 9 bases not matched to a gene. CDR3 length equals 16 residues. Germline-derived CDR1 and CDR2 are SGHTA and FQGNSA. CDR3 sequence (DNA): TGTGCCAGCAGCTTATGGAGTGGCGGGAGTCCAGATACGCAGTATTTT. Its protein product is CASSLWSGGSPDTQYF.

The rearrangement links TRBV29-1 to TRBJ1-2; 9 bases agree with TRBD1. The CDR3 length is 13 residues. J was trimmed by 6 bases and V by 7 bases; bases with no gene match: 9. Germline V CDR1 and CDR2: SQVTM, ANQGSEA. In DNA form, the CDR3 reads TGCAGCGCTACGGGACAGGGTGTTAATGGCTACACCTTC. Residues: CSATGQGVNGYTF. The full variable domain, its missing parts supplied by reference TRBV29-1 and TRBJ1-2, is SAVISQKPSRDICQRGTSLTIQCQVDSQVTMMFWYRQQPGQSLTLIATANQGSEATYESGFVIDKFPISRPNLTFSTLTVSNMSPEDSSIYLCSATGQGVNGYTFGSGTRLTVV.

The count of this clonotype is one. The chain has TRBV6-5 and TRBJ2-1; 9 nucleotides line up with TRBD1. The V and J ends lost 2 bases and 5 bases, in that order; junction bases with no gene match: 7. The germline CDR1 and CDR2 sequences are MNHEY and SVGAGI. This CDR3 has 16 amino acids. CDR3 residues: CASSYRGTGMNNEQFF. The CDR3, as DNA: TGTGCCAGCAGTTACCGGGGGACAGGGATGAACAATGAGCAGTTCTTC.

This clonotype was recorded a few times. The CDR3 bases are TGTGCCAGCAGGGGGTACACAGATACGCAGTATTTT. Its translation: CASRGYTDTQYF. J is TRBJ2-3 and V is TRBV25-1; no clear D gene. This CDR3 has 12 residues. The V gene lost 6 bases and the J gene lost 2 bases, with 6 bases spanning the gap. The germline gives CDR1 MGHDK, CDR2 SYGVNS.

The sample holds many counts of this clonotype. A read error may account for a junction end that differs from germline. The chain is built from TRBV12-3 or TRBV12-4 and TRBJ2-3; 11 bases match TRBD2. This CDR3 comprises 14 residues. CDR3 DNA: TGTGCCAGCAGTCTAGCGGGGGGAGCAGATACGCAGTATTTT. This translates into CASSLAGGADTQYF.

This clonotype was seen more than once but under ten times. The V and J genes are TRBV29-1 and TRBJ1-1; D gene ambiguous. The germline V gene has CDR1 SQVTM and CDR2 ANQGSEA. The CDR3 extends over 13 amino acids. Trimming cost V 4 bases and J 0 bases, with 9 bases left between them. This CDR3 reads CSVVTHMNTEAFF. In nucleotides, the CDR3 is TGCAGCGTTGTAACCCATATGAACACTGAAGCTTTCTTT.

There are a few counts of this clonotype. This rearrangement joins TRBV12-3 or TRBV12-4 to TRBJ2-4; TRBD2 matches 8 bases. V gave up 6 bases and J gave up 9 bases; unmatched junction bases: 13. CDR3 size: 15 residues. The DNA of the CDR3 is TGTGCCAGCAGCCCTCCCGGGACTAGGAGTCTCATTCAGTACTTC. Translation gives CASSPPGTRSLIQYF.

The sample holds a few counts of this clonotype. The V gene is TRBV30, the J gene TRBJ1-4, with 10 nucleotides matching TRBD1. From germline, CDR1 is GTSNPN and CDR2 SVGIG (reference sequence). The CDR3 length is 15 residues. V dropped 3 bases and J dropped 5; count of bases not matched to a gene: 6. This CDR3 reads CAWSDRGLFNEKLFF. CDR3 DNA: TGTGCCTGGAGCGACAGGGGGCTCTTCAATGAAAAACTGTTTTTT.

This clonotype came up a few times. V is TRBV12-3 or TRBV12-4 and J is TRBJ1-1; 10 bases match TRBD1. The CDR3 contains 15 residues. The trim removed 6 bases at V and 4 bases at J, leaving 8 bases unmatched. CDR3 in DNA: TGTGCCAGCAGGGGGGACAGGGGCGTATCCACTGAAGCTTTCTTT. This gives the protein CASRGDRGVSTEAFF.

The chain carries TRBV7-3 and TRBJ2-1, with 9 bases aligning to TRBD2. Germline V gene data show CDR1 as SGHTA and CDR2 as FQGTGA. V was clipped by 5 bases and J by 10 bases; unmatched bases: 9. This CDR3 has 14 amino acids. The CDR3 protein is CASSRSLAGEEQFF. CDR3 coding DNA: TGTGCCAGCAGCCGGTCGTTAGCGGGAGAAGAGCAGTTCTTC.

CDR3 DNA: TGCAGTGCTGAGAACGAAAGGAGTCGCCCCTACGAGCAGTACTTC. Its translation is CSAENERSRPYEQYF. The chain recombines TRBV20-1 with TRBJ2-7; D is uncertain. The CDR3 length is 15 residues. In germline, CDR1 is DFQATT, CDR2 SNEGSKA (reference sequence). Deletions cut 5 bases from V and 2 bases from J, with 19 bases between.

This clonotype was picked up many times. The chain couples TRBV24-1 to TRBJ2-2; D is ambiguous. Looked up from germline, CDR1 is KGHDR and CDR2 is SFDVKD. V dropped 5 bases and J dropped 6 bases, with 9 bases sitting between them. The CDR3 sequence is 13 residues long. The chain's CDR3 is CATSGTIAGELFF. The CDR3 region has the DNA TGTGCCACCAGTGGTACAATCGCCGGGGAGCTGTTTTTT.

There are a few counts of this clonotype. CDR3 in amino acids: CSASRQSNTEAFF. CDR3 DNA sequence: TGCAGTGCTAGTAGACAGTCGAACACTGAAGCTTTCTTT. The rearrangement links TRBV20-1 to TRBJ1-1; perhaps TRBD1 as D (5 bases). CDR1 is DFQATT and CDR2 is SNEGSKA in the germline V gene (reference sequence). The CDR3 runs to 13 residues. The germline V and J ends were trimmed by 3 bases and 1 base, with 9 bases remaining between them.

In this sample, this clonotype turned up a few times. Compared with germline, one end of the junction differs, possibly owing to a read error. The chain has TRBV7-7 and TRBJ2-2; the match to TRBD1 covers 8 bases. This CDR3 is 16 amino acids long. Germline V gives CDR1 SSHAT, CDR2 FNYEAQ (reference sequence). Here the CDR3 reads CASSLGSRGPTGELFF. The CDR3 nucleotides are TGTGCTAGCAGCTTAGGCTCCAGGGGGCCCACCGGGGAGCTGTTTTTT.

CDR3 coding DNA: TGCGCCAGCAGTCAATATCCCGGGACAGGGGGCAAAAACATTCAGTACTTC. Its protein is CASSQYPGTGGKNIQYF. This chain connects TRBV23-1 to TRBJ2-4; 11 bases match TRBD1. TRBV23-1 is annotated as an ORF whose role is uncertain. V lost 1 base to trimming and J lost 3 bases; unmatched junction nucleotides: 5. The CDR3 covers 17 residues.

This clonotype was observed a handful of times. The genes are TRBV6-4 and TRBJ2-7; 7 positions agree with TRBD1. Germline V gene lookup returns CDR1 MRHNA and CDR2 SNTAGT. The CDR3 is 15 amino acids. Trimming removed 10 bases from V and 0 bases from J; junction bases left unmatched: 12. The DNA of the CDR3 is TGTGCCATTCCCCTGCCGGGACAGAGCTCCTACGAGCAGTACTTC. It is translated as CAIPLPGQSSYEQYF.

This clonotype was found a few times. The chain joins TRBV29-1 to TRBJ2-7; no reliable D call. Trimming pared 3 bases from V and 3 bases from J, leaving 12 bases between. In germline, CDR1 is SQVTM, CDR2 ANQGSEA. This CDR3 is 13 amino acids long. This chain's CDR3 is CSVDAGGSYEQYF. The CDR3 region has the DNA TGCAGCGTTGACGCAGGTGGTAGCTACGAGCAGTACTTC.

This rearrangement joins TRBV9 to TRBJ2-7; D is tentatively TRBD1 or TRBD2 (5 bases each). This CDR3 has 14 amino acids. The V gene lost 0 bases and the J gene lost 7 bases, with 14 bases spanning the gap. Germline V gene lookup returns CDR1 SGDLS and CDR2 YYNGEE. CDR3 coding DNA: TGTGCCAGCAGCGTAGGAGGTGGGGGAGTGGAGCAGTACTTC. Amino acid sequence: CASSVGGGGVEQYF.

Ten or more counts support this clonotype. The chain carries TRBV24-1 and TRBJ2-5; D could derive from TRBD1 or TRBD2 (5 bases each). The germline V gene encodes CDR1 KGHDR and CDR2 SFDVKD. The CDR3 length is 14 residues. Trimming removed 4 bases at V and 1 base at J, with 9 bases between. The CDR3 DNA is TGTGCCACCAGTGACCCGGGACGCCAAGAGACCCAGTACTTC. Translating gives CATSDPGRQETQYF.

This clonotype was detected a few times. The chain links TRBV12-3 or TRBV12-4 to TRBJ2-2; D gene ambiguous. CDR3 length: 12 residues. The ends were cut back, 7 bases at V and 0 bases at J, with 3 bases in the middle. CDR3 residues: CASITNTGELFF. DNA for the CDR3: TGTGCCAGCATCACGAACACCGGGGAGCTGTTTTTT.

The gene calls are TRBV9 and TRBJ1-5; D is uncertain. V lost 0 bases, J lost 3 bases, and 10 bases lay in between. CDR1 is SGDLS and CDR2 is YYNGEE in the germline V gene. This CDR3 has 15 amino acids. CDR3 coding DNA: TGTGCCAGCAGCGTAGGGTGGAGAGCCAATCAGCCCCAGCATTTT. Its translation: CASSVGWRANQPQHF.

V and J are TRBV24-1 and TRBJ1-2; no firm D call. Germline V gives CDR1 KGHDR, CDR2 SFDVKD. This CDR3 spans 15 amino acids. V was trimmed by 4 bases and J by 3 bases, leaving 14 bases between them. DNA of the CDR3: TGTGCCACCAGTGACGAGAACAGAGGAGACTATGGCTACACCTTC. Encoded protein: CATSDENRGDYGYTF.